This T cell receptor (beta chain) was captured by sequencing in a study of shared clonotypes between healthy human individuals. Points from the study as a whole: Having only a few donors restricted how much genetic and exposure-history diversity was captured.

The method was immunoSEQ multiplex PCR; TCRdb's version includes in-frame clones alone and lacks a portion of them. The sample lists roughly 500,000 clones; about 85% were seen once. Trimming took 9 bases from V and 8 from J, leaving 13 bases between them. The CDR3 length is 12 residues. In germline, CDR1 is MDHEN, CDR2 SYDVKM. With regard to this clone: Its target is not known.

Unsorted material relied on about 90 million PBMCs as the source of genomic DNA. The specimen sequenced was PBMCs. This TCR was sampled from a woman in her thirties or forties in good health. Some clones in this sample may be carry-over from other donors' samples. The V and J genes are TRBV28 and TRBJ1-4; tentatively, D is TRBD1 (5 bases). The CDR3, as DNA: TGTGCCAGTACCAGACAGAGAGAAAAACTGTTTTTT. Residues: CASTRQREKLFF.